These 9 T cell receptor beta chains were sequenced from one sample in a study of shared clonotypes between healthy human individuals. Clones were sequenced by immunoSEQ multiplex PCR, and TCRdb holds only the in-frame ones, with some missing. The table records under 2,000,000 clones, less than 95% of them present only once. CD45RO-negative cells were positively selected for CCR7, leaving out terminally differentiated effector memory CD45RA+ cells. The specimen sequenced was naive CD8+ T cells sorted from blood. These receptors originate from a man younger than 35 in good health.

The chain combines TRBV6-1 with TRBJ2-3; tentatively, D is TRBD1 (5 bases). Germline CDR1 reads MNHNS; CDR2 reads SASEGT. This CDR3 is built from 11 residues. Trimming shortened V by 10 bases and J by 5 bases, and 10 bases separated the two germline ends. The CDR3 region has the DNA TGTGCCACCGTTCAGGGAGATACGCAGTATTTT. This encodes CATVQGDTQYF.

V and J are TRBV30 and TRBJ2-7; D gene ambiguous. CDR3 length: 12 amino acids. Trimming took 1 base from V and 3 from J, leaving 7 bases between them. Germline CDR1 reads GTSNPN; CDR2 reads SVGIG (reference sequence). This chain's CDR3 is CAWSDSNYEQYF. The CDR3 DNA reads TGTGCCTGGAGTGACAGTAACTACGAGCAGTACTTC.

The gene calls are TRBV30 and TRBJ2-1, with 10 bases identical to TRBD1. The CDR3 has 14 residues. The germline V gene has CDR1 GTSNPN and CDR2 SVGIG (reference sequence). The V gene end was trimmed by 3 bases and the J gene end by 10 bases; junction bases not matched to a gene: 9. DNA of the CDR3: TGTGCCTGGAGGACCGGACAGGGGGTCGACGAGCAGTTCTTC. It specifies CAWRTGQGVDEQFF.

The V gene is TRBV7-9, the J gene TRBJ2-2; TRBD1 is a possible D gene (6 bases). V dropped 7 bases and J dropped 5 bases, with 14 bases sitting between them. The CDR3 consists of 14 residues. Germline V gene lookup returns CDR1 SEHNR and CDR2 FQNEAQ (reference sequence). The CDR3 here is CASTPTGVTGELFF. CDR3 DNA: TGTGCCAGCACCCCGACAGGCGTAACCGGGGAGCTGTTTTTT.

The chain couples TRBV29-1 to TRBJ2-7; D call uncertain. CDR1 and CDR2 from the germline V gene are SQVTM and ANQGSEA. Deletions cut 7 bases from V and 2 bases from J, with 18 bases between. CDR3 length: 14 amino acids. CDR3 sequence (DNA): TGCAGCGCTGGCCGAGACCCCCCTGCCTACGAGCAGTACTTC. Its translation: CSAGRDPPAYEQYF.

DNA for the CDR3: TGTGCCAGCAGCGGGTGGGACAGTATGAACACTGAAGCTTTCTTT. This sequence encodes CASSGWDSMNTEAFF. The J gene is TRBJ1-1, the V gene TRBV9, with 7 bases lining up with TRBD1. Looked up from germline, CDR1 is SGDLS and CDR2 is YYNGEE. CDR3 length equals 15 residues. J lost 0 bases, V lost 3 bases, and 5 bases had no gene match. Full variable domain (rest looked up from reference TRBV9 and TRBJ1-1): DSGVTQTPKHLITATGQRVTLRCSPRSGDLSVYWYQQSLDQGLQFLIQYYNGEERAKGNILERFSAQQFPDLHSELNLSSLELGDSALYFCASSGWDSMNTEAFFGQGTRLTVV.

The CDR3 is CASTEGGTETQYF. CDR3 coding DNA: TGTGCCAGCACTGAGGGGGGGACAGAGACCCAGTACTTC. This sequence joins TRBV27 and TRBJ2-5, with D perhaps matching TRBD2 (7 bases). The CDR3 sequence is 13 residues long. Germline assignment: CDR1 MNHEY and CDR2 SMNVEV (reference sequence). Trimming took 7 bases from V and 4 from J, leaving 13 bases between them.

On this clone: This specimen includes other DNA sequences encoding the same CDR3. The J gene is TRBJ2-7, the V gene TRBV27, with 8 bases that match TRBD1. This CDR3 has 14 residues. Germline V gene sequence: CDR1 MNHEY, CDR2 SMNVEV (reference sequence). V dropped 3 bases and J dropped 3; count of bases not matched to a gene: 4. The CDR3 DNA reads TGTGCCAGCAGTTTTGGGACAGGCCTCTACGAGCAGTACTTC. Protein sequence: CASSFGTGLYEQYF.

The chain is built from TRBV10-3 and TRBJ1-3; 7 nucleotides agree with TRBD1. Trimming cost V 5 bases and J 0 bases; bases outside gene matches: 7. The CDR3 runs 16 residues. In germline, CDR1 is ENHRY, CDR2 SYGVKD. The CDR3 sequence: CAISPTRTGSGNTIYF. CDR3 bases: TGTGCCATCAGTCCAACGCGGACAGGCTCTGGAAACACCATATATTTT.